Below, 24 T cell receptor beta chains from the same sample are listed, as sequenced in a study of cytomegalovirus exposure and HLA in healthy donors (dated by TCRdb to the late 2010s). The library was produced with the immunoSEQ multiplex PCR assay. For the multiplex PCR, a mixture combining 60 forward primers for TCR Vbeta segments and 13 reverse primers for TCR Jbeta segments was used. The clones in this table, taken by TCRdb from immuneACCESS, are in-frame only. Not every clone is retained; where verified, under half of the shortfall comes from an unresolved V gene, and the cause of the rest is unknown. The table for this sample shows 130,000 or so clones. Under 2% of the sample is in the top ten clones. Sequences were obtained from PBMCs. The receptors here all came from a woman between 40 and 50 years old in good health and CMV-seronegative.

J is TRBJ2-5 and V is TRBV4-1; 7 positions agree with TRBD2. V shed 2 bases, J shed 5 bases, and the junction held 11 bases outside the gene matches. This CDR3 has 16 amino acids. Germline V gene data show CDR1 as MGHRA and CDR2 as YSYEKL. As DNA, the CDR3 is TGCGCCAGCAGCCAAAGAACTAGCGACATCGGGGAGACCCAGTACTTC. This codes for CASSQRTSDIGETQYF.

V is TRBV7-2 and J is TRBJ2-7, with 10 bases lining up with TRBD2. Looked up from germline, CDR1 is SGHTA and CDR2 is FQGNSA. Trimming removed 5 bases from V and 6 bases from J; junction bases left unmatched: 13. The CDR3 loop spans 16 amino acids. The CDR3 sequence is CASSPAPSGGPLEQYV. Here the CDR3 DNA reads TGTGCCAGCAGCCCTGCTCCTAGCGGGGGTCCCCTCGAGCAGTACGTC.

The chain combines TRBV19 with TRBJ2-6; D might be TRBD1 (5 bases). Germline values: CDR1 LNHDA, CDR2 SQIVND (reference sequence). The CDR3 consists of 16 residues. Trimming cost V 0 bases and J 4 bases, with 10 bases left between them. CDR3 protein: CASSIDHRHGANVLTF. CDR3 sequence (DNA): TGTGCCAGTAGTATAGATCACAGGCACGGGGCCAACGTCCTGACTTTC.

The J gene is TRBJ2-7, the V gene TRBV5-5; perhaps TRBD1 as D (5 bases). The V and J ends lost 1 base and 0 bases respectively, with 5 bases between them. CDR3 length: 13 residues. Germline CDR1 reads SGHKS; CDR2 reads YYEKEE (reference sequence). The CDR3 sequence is CASSLQGSYEQYF. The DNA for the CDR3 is TGTGCCAGCAGCTTGCAGGGCTCCTACGAGCAGTACTTC.

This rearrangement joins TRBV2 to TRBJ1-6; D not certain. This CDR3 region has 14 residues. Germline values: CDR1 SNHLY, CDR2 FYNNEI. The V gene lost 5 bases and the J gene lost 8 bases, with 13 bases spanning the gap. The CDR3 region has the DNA TGTGCCAGCAGTATTGGCAGTAATTATTCACCCCTCCACTTT. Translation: CASSIGSNYSPLHF.

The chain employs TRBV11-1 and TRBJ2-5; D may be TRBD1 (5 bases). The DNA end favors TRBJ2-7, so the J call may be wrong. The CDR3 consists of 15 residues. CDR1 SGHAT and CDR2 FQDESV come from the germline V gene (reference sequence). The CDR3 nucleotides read TGTGCCAGCAGCTTATCAGCAGGGCCAATATACGAGCAGTACTTC. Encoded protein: CASSLSAGPIYEQYF.

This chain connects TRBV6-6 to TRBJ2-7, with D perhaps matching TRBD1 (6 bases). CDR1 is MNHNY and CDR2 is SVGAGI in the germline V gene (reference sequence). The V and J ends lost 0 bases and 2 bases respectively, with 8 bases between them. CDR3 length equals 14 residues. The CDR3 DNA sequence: TGTGCCAGCAGTTACTCGGACAGAACCTACGAGCAGTACTTC. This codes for CASSYSDRTYEQYF.

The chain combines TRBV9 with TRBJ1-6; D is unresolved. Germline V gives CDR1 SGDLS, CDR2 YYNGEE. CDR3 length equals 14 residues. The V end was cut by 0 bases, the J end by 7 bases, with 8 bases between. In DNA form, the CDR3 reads TGTGCCAGCAGCGTAGGGGGAGGCAATTCACCCCTCCACTTT. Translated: CASSVGGGNSPLHF.

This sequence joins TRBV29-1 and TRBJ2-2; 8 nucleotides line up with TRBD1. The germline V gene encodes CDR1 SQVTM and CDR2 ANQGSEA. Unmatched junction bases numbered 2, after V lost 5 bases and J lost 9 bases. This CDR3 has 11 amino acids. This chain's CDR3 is CSVSGGWELFF. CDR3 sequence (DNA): TGCAGCGTTTCAGGGGGCTGGGAGCTGTTTTTT.

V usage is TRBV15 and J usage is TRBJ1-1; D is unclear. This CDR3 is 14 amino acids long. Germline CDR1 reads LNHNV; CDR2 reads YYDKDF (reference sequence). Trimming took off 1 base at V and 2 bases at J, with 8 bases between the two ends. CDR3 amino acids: CATSRVTANTEAFF. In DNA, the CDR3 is TGTGCCACCAGCAGAGTTACAGCTAACACTGAAGCTTTCTTT.

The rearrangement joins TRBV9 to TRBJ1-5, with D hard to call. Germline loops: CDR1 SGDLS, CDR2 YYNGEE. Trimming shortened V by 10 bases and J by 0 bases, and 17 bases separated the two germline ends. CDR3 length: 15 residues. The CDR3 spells CAGARGNFSNQPQHF. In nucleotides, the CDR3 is TGTGCCGGCGCACGGGGAAATTTTAGCAATCAGCCCCAGCATTTT.

The CDR3 loop is CASSSDRGGYTF. The CDR3 DNA follows: TGTGCCAGCAGCTCGGACAGGGGAGGCTACACCTTC. This chain links TRBV7-2 with TRBJ1-2, with 9 bases lining up with TRBD1. The CDR3 length is 12 residues. Germline-derived CDR1 and CDR2 are SGHTA and FQGNSA. The ends lost 4 bases at V and 8 bases at J; junction bases unmatched: 2. Full variable domain (remainder filled in from reference TRBV7-2 and TRBJ1-2): GAGVSQSPSNKVTEKGKDVELRCDPISGHTALYWYRQSLGQGLEFLIYFQGNSAPDKSGLPSDRFSAERTGGSVSTLTIQRTQQEDSAVYLCASSSDRGGYTFGSGTRLTVV.

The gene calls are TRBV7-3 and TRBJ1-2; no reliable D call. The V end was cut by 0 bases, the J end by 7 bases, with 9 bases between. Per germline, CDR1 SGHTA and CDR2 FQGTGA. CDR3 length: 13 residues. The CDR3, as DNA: TGTGCCAGCAGCTTAACGCCGGGGTCTGGCTACACCTTC. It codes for CASSLTPGSGYTF.

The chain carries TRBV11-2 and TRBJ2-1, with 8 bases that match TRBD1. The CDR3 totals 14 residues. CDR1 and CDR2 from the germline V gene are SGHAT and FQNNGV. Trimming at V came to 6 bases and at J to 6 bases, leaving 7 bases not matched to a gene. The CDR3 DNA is TGTGCCAGCAGGTTGGACAGGGATGCCAATGAGCAGTTCTTC. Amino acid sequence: CASRLDRDANEQFF.

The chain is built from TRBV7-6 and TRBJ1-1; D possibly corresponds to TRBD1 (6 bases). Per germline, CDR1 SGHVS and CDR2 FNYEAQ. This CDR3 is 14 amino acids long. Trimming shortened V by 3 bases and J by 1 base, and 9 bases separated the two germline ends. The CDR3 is CASSFSRGNTEAFF. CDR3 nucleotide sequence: TGTGCCAGCAGCTTCTCCAGGGGGAACACTGAAGCTTTCTTT. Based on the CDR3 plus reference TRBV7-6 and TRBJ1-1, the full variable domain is GAGVSQSPRYKVTKRGQDVALRCDPISGHVSLYWYRQALGQGPEFLTYFNYEAQQDKSGLPNDRFSAERPEGSISTLTIQRTEQRDSAMYRCASSFSRGNTEAFFGQGTRLTVV.

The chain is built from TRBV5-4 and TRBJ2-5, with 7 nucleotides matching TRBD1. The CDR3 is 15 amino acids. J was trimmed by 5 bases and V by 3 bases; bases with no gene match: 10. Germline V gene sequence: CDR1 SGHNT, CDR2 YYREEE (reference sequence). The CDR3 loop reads CASSSPTGSEETQYF. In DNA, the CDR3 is TGTGCCAGCAGCTCACCGACAGGGTCGGAGGAGACCCAGTACTTC.

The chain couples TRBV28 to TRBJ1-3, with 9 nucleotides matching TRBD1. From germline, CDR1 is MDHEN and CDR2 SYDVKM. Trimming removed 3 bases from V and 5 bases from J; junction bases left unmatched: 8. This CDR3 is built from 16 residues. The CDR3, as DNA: TGTGCCAGCAGTTTGAAACCGGGGACAGGGAGAAACACCATATATTTT. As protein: CASSLKPGTGRNTIYF.

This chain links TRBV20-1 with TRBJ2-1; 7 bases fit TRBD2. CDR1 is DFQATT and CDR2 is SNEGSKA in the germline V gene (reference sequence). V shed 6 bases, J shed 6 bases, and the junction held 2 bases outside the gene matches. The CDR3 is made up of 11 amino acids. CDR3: CSARLANEQFF. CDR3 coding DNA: TGCAGTGCCAGACTAGCCAATGAGCAGTTCTTC.

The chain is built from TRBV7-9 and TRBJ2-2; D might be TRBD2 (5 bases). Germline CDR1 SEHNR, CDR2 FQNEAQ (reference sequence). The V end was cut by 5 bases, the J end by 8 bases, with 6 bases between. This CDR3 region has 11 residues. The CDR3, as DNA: TGTGCCAGCAGCCCGGGAGGGGAGCTGTTTTTT. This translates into CASSPGGELFF.

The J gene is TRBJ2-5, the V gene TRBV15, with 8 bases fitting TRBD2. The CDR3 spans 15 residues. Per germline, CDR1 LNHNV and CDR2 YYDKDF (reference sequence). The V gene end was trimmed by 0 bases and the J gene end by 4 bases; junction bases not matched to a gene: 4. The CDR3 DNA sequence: TGTGCCACCAGCAGAGACTCGGGAGGGGGAGAGACCCAGTACTTC. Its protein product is CATSRDSGGGETQYF.

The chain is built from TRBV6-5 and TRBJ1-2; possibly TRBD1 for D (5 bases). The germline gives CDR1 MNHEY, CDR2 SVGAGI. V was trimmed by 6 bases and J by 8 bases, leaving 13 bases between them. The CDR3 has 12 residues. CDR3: CASSPGGVGYTF. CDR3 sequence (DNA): TGTGCCAGCAGCCCCGGGGGTGTAGGCTACACCTTC.

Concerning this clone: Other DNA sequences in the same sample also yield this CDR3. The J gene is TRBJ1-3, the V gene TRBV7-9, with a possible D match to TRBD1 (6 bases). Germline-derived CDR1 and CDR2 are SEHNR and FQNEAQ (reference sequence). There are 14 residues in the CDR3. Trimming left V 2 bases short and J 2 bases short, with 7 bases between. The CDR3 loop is CASSLQGTGNTIYF. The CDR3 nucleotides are TGTGCCAGCAGCTTACAGGGGACTGGAAACACCATATATTTT.

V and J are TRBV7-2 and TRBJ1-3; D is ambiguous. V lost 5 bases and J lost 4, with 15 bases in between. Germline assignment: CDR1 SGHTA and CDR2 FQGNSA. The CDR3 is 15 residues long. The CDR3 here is CASSRDIGGGNTIYF. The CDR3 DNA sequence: TGTGCCAGCAGCCGTGATATAGGAGGCGGAAACACCATATATTTT.

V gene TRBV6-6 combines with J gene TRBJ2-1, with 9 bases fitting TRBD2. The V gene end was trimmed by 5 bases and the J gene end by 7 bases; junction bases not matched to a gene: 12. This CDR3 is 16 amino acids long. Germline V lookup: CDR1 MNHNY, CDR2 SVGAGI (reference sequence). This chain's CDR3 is CASSLLGRGGRNEQFF. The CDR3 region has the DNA TGTGCCAGCAGTCTCTTGGGGCGGGGGGGCAGGAATGAGCAGTTCTTC.